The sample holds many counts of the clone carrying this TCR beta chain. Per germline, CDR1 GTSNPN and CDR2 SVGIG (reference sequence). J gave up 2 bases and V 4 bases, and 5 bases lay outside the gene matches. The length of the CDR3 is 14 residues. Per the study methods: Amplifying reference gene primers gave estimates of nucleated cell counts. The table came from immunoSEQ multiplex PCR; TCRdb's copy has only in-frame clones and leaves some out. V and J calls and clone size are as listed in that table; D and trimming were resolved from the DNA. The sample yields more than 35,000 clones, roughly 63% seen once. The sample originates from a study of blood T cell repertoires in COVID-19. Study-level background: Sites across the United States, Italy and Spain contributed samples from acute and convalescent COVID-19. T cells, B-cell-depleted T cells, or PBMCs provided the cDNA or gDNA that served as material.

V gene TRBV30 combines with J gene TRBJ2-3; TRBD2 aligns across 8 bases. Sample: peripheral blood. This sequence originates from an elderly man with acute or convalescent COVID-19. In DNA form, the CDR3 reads TGTGCCTGGATGGACGGGAGGGCCACAGATACGCAGTATTTT. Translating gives CAWMDGRATDTQYF.